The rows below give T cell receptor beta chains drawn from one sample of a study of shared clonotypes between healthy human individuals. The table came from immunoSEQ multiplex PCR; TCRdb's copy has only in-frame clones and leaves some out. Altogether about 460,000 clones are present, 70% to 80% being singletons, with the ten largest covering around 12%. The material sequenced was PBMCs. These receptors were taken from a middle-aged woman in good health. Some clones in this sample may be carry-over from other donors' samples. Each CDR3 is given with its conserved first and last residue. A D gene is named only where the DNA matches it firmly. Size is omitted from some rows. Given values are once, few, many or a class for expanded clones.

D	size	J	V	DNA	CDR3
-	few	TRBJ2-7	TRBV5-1	TGCGCCAGCAGCTTGGGAGCGACCGGCTACGAGCAGTACTTC	CASSLGATGYEQYF
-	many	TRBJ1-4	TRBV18	TGTGCCAGCTCAACTGACAGGGAAAAACTGTTTTTT	CASSTDREKLFF
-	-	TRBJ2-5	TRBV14	TGTGCCAGCAGCCAAGAGCGGGCAGGTCCCGAGACCCAGTACTTC	CASSQERAGPETQYF
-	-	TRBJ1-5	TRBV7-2	TGTGCCAGCAGCTTAGCTAACAGAGAACTCAATCAGCCCCAGCATTTT	CASSLANRELNQPQHF
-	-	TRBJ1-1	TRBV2	TGTGCCAGCAGTGGGTTTACAGTGAACACTGAAGCTTTCTTT	CASSGFTVNTEAFF
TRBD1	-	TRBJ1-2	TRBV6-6	TGCGCCAGCAGTGAGGGACAGGGGTTATCCAGACTCTACACCTTC	CASSEGQGLSRLYTF
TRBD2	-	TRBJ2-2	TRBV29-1	TGCAGCGTTGAAGATTTAGGGACTAGCGGGAGAAACACCGGGGAGCTGTTTTTT	CSVEDLGTSGRNTGELFF
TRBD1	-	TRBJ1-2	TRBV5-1	TGCGCCAGCAGCCCCGGACAGGGGAACTATGGCTACACCTTC	CASSPGQGNYGYTF
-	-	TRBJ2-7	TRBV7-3	TGTGCCAGCAGCCTAGAAGTGGGTGAGGAGCAGTACTTC	CASSLEVGEEQYF
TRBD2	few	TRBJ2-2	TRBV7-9	TGTGCCAGCAGCCAATTCCTCTCAGCGGGAGCCTCTACCGGGGAGCTGTTTTTT	CASSQFLSAGASTGELFF
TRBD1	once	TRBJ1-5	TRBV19	TGTGCCAGTGTAGACAGGGGGAAAATTAATCAGCCCCAGCATTTT	CASVDRGKINQPQHF
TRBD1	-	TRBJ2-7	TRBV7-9	TGTGCCAGCAGCCCGCCCTCCGGGACAGGGGGCGCCGAGCAGTACTTC	CASSPPSGTGGAEQYF
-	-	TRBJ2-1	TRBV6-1	TGTGCCAGCAGTGAAGACCCGTTCAACAATGAGCAGTTCTTC	CASSEDPFNNEQFF
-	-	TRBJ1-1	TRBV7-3	TGTGCCAGCAGCTCGCAGGGTGGAGATGGCACTGAAGCTTTCTTT	CASSSQGGDGTEAFF
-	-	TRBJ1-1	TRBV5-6	TGTGCCAGCAGCTTGGCCACTCAAGGGATTAGCACTGAAGCTTTCTTT	CASSLATQGISTEAFF
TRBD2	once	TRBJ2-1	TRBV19	TGTGCCAGTTCGACTAGCGGCTGGAACAATGAGCAGTTCTTC	CASSTSGWNNEQFF
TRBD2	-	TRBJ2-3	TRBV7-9	TGTGCCAGCAGCTCTATAGCGGGAGTTGTGACAGATACGCAGTATTTT	CASSSIAGVVTDTQYF
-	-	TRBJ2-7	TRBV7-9	TGTGCCAGCAGCTCCCTGTTGTACGAGCAGTACTTC	CASSSLLYEQYF
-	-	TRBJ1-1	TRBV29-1	TGCAGCGTCGCGACACTGATGAACACTGAAGCTTTCTTT	CSVATLMNTEAFF
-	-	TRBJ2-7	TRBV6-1	TGTGCCACCCTCGGGGCAGCAACCTACGAGCAGTACTTC	CATLGAATYEQYF
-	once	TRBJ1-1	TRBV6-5	TGTGCCAGCAGTTATAATAGGGGCAGGAACACTGAAGCTTTCTTT	CASSYNRGRNTEAFF
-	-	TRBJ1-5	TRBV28	TGTGCCAGCAGTGACGTATACGGGGTCGGTCAGCCCCAGCATTTT	CASSDVYGVGQPQHF
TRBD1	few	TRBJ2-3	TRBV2	TGTGCCAGCAGGGACAGGTCAGATACGCAGTATTTT	CASRDRSDTQYF
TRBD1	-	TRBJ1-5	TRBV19	TGTGCCAGTGCGGACAGGGGTGTGGATCAGCCCCAGCATTTT	CASADRGVDQPQHF
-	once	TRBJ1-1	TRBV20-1	TGCAGTGCTAGAGACATATATGAAGCTTTCTTT	CSARDIYEAFF
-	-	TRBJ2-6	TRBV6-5	TGTGCCAGCAGTTACGACTCAGAAGCTGGGGCCAACGTCCTGACTTTC	CASSYDSEAGANVLTF
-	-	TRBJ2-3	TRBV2	TGTGCCAGCAGTTATACTAGGAGCACAGATACGCAGTATTTT	CASSYTRSTDTQYF
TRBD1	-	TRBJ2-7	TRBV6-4	TGTGCCAGCAGCGGGACAGGGTATGGAGAGCAGTACTTC	CASSGTGYGEQYF
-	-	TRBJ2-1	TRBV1	TGCACCAGCAGCCAAGATGAGACTAGCGGGAGGGTAAGATCCTACAATGAGCAGTTCTTC	CTSSQDETSGRVRSYNEQFF
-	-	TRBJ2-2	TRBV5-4	TGTGCCAGCAGCCCGAACCAGGCCGGGGAGCTGTTTTTT	CASSPNQAGELFF
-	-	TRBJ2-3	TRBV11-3	TGTGCCAGCAGCTTAGGGGCGGCAGATACGCAGTATTTT	CASSLGAADTQYF
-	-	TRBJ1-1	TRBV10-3	TGTGCCATCAGTCAGGGGCGGACTGAAGCTTTCTTT	CAISQGRTEAFF
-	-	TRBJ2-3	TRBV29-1	TGCAGCGCCATTGATGGAGTTAGGACAGATACGCAGTATTTT	CSAIDGVRTDTQYF
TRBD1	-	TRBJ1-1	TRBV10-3	TGTGCCATCAGTGGGGACAGGGGAAGGAGGAGCACTGAAGCTTTCTTT	CAISGDRGRRSTEAFF
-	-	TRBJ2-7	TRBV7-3	TGTGCCAGCAGCAAAGCCGGACTCAGCTACGAGCAGTACTTC	CASSKAGLSYEQYF
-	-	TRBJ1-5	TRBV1	TGCACCAGCAGCCAAGCAGGGGGAAGCGGTCAGCCCCAGCATTTT	CTSSQAGGSGQPQHF
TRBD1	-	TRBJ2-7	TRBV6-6	TGTGCCAGCAGCACGACAGGGGGCTACGAGCAGTACTTC	CASSTTGGYEQYF
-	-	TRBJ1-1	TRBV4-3	TGCGCCAGCAGCCAAGATCAGTGGGGGAGCGAAGCTTTCTTT	CASSQDQWGSEAFF
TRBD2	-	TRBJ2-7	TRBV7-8	TGTGCCAGCAGCCCGTGGACTAGCAGAGACTACGAGCAGTACTTC	CASSPWTSRDYEQYF
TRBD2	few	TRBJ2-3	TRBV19	TGTGCCAGTAGTATGAATAGCGGGAGAGATACGCAGTATTTT	CASSMNSGRDTQYF
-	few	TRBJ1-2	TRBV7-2	TGTGCCAGCAGCTTAAGTGGCTATGGCTACACCTTC	CASSLSGYGYTF
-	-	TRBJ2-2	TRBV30	TGTGCCTGGAGTTTAGGGGCGGTCACCGGGGAGCTGTTTTTT	CAWSLGAVTGELFF
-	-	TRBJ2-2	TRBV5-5	TGTGCCAGCAGTCCCGGGCCCCGCACCGGGGAGCTGTTTTTT	CASSPGPRTGELFF
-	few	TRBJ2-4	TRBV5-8	TGTGCCAGCAGCCACCTCCGAGGGGTGGACATTCAGTACTTC	CASSHLRGVDIQYF
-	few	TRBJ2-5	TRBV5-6	TGTGCCAGCAGCTGGTCAGGGAGGGAGACCCAGTACTTC	CASSWSGRETQYF
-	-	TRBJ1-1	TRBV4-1	TGCGCCAGCAGCCAAGATCACTTAAGGGGAGCTTTCTTT	CASSQDHLRGAFF